This note documents a single T cell receptor beta chain sequence. This sample was included in a study of PD-L1 blockade in urothelial cancer. The V gene end was trimmed by 0 bases and the J gene end by 16 bases; junction bases not matched to a gene: 11. CDR1 is MDHEN and CDR2 is SYDVKM in the germline V gene. The CDR3 has 14 residues. Time point meaning: peripheral blood 6 weeks after treatment start. Every PCR got spiked synthetic TCR analog templates. Data came from immunoSEQ multiplex PCR; TCRdb stores just in-frame clones and leaves some out. Of under 85,000 clones listed, approximately 89% are singletons.

The input for sequencing was PBMCs, taken around atezolizumab (anti-PD-L1) treatment. V and J are TRBV28 and TRBJ1-5, with 8 positions matching TRBD1. The origin of this receptor is a woman over 75 with urothelial cancer. DNA for the CDR3: TGTGCCAGCAGTTTATGGGGCGGGACAGGTCCATATCATTTT. It translates to CASSLWGGTGPYHF.